The present TCR beta chain was sequenced within a study of T cell repertoires in cytomegalovirus infection. TCRdb reprocessed the reads via MiXCR and lists one record per CDR3 protein. Of fewer than 700,000 distinct CDR3 sequences listed, around 24% are singletons. This CDR3 has 14 residues. The V and J ends lost 1 base and 1 base respectively, with 7 bases between them. In germline, CDR1 is LGHNA, CDR2 YSLEER. The TCR comes from a human donor in good health (CMV status not recorded). Some clones in this sample may be carry-over from other donors' samples. The sample comprised CD8+ T cells from PBMCs. The chain employs TRBV4-3 and TRBJ2-5, with D perhaps matching TRBD2 (5 bases). This CDR3 is CASSQGRFQETQYF. The CDR3 DNA is TGCGCCAGCAGCCAAGGGAGGTTCCAAGAGACCCAGTACTTC.